The clone carrying this TCR beta chain has just one count. The antigen is undetermined. This sample was taken from a study of OX40 agonist ivuxolimab in advanced cancers. Overall study context: Ivuxolimab, which is an agonistic anti-OX40 (CD134) antibody, was administered to the patients. Study-level results: Patients who responded partially at 0.1-3.0 mg/kg showed clonal expansion ranking among the lowest. No antigen was identified for the clonally expanded peripheral T cells.

Using immunoSEQ multiplex PCR, the repertoire was profiled, and TCRdb retains in-frame clones only, with some absent. The sample holds 70,000 to 95,000 clones; approximately 79% are singletons and the top ten take around 6.6%. V lost 1 base and J lost 4, with 16 bases in between. The germline gives CDR1 MDHEN, CDR2 SYDVKM. This CDR3 is built from 16 residues. The chain carries TRBV28 and TRBJ1-1; D is unresolved. The sequence came from an adult with an advanced solid tumor such as melanoma, head and neck, liver or kidney cancer. The input for sequencing was CD4+ or CD8+ T cells sorted from blood, taken in a trial of the OX40 agonist ivuxolimab. The CDR3 spells CASSLYGLPGRTEAFF. The CDR3 region has the DNA TGTGCCAGCAGTTTATACGGACTACCCGGACGCACTGAAGCTTTCTTT.